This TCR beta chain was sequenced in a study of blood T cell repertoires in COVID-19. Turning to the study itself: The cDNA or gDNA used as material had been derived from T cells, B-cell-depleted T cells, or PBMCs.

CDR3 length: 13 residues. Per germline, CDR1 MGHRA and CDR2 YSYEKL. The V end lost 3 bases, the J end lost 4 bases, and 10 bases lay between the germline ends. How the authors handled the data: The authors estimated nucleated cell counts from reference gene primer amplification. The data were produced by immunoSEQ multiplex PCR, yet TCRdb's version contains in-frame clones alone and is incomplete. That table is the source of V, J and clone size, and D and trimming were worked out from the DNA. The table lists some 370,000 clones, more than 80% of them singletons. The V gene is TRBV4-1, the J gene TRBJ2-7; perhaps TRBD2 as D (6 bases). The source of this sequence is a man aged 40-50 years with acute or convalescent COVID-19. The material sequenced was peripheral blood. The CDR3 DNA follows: TGCGCCAGCAGCCACCGACGGGGGTACGAGCAGTACTTC. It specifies CASSHRRGYEQYF.